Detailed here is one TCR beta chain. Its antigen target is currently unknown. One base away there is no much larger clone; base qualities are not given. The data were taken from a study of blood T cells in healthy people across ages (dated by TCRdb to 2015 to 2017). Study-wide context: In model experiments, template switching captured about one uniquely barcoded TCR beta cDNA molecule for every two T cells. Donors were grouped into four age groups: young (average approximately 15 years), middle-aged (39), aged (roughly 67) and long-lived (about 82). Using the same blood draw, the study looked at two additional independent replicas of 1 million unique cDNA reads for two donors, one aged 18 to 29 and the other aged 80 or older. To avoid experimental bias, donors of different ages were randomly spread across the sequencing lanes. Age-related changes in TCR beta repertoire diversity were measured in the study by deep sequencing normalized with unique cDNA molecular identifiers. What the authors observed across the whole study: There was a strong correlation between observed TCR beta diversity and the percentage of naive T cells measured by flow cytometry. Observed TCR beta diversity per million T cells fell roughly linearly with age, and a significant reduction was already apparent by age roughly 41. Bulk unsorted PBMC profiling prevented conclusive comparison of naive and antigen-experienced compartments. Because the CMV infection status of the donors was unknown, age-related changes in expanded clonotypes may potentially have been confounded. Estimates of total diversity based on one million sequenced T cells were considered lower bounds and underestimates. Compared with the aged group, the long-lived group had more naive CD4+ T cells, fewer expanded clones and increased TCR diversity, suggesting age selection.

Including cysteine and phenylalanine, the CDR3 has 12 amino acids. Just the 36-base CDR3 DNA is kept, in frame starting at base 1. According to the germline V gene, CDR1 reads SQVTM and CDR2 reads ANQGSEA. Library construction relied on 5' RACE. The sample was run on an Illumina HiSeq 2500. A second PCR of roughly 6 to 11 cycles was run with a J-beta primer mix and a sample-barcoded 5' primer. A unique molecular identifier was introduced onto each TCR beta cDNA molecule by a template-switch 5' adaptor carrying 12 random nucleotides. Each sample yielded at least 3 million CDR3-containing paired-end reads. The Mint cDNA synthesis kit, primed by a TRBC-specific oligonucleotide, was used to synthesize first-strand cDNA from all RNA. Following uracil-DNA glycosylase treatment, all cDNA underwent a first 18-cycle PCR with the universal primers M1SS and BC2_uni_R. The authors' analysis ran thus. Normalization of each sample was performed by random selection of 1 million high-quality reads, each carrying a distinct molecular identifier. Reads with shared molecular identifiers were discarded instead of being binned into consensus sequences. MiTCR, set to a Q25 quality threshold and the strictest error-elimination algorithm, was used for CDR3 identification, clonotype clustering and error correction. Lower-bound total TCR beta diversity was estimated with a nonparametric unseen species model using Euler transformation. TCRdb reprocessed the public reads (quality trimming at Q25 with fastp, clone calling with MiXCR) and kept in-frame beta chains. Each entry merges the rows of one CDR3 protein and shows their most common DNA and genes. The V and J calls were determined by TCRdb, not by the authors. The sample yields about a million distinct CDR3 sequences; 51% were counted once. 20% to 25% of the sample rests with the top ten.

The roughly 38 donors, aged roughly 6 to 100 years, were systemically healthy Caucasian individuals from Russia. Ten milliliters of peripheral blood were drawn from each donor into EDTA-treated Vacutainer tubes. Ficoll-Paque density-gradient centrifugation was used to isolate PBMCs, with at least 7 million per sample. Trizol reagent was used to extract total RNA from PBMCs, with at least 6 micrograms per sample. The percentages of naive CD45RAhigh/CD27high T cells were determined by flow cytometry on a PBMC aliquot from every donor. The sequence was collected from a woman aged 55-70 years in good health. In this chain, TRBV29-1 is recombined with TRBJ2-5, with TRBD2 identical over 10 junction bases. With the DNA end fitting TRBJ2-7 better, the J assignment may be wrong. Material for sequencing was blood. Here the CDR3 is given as CSVAGTSAEQYF. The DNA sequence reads TGCAGCGTTGCCGGGACTAGCGCCGAGCAGTACTTC.